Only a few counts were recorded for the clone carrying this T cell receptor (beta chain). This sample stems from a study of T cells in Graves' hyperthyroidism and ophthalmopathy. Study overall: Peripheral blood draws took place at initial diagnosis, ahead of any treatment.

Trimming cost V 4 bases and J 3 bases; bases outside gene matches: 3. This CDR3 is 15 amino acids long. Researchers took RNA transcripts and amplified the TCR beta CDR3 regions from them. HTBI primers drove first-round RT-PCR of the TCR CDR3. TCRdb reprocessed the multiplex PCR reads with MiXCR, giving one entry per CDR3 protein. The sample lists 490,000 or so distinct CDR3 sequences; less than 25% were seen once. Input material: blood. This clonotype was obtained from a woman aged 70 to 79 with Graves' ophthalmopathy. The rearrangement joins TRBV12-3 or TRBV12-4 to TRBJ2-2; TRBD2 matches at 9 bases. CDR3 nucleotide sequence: TGTGCCAGCAGTTCTAGCGGGAAAGACACCGGGGAGCTGTTTTTT. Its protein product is CASSSSGKDTGELFF.